This TCR beta chain was identified during a study of CD8 T cells in ankylosing spondylitis. Study-wide findings and caveats: There were earlier reports of some motif variants in reactive arthritis synovial fluid and blood. What seemed typical of ankylosing spondylitis blood was a TCR beta motif built from several highly homologous variants.

TCRdb reprocessed the 5' RACE reads with MiXCR, giving one entry per CDR3 protein. There are about 800,000 distinct CDR3 sequences in the sample; around 11% occur only once, and roughly 0.51% lies in the top ten. This clonotype was picked up a small number of times. Its antigen is unknown. Germline CDR1 is SNHLY and CDR2 is FYNNEI. The CDR3 is 15 amino acids. Trimming at V came to 2 bases and at J to 5 bases, leaving 6 bases not matched to a gene. The V and J genes are TRBV2 and TRBJ2-1, with 7 bases lining up with TRBD2. Sequencing was done on a sample of blood, either unsorted or a sorted T cell fraction (not recorded which). The TCR was taken from a male donor with ankylosing spondylitis. CDR3 DNA sequence: TGTGCCAGCAGTGAACTTGGGGGGGGTAACAATGAGCAGTTCTTC. This translates into CASSELGGGNNEQFF. Full variable domain (missing parts from reference TRBV2 and TRBJ2-1): EPEVTQTPSHQVTQMGQEVILRCVPISNHLYFYWYRQILGQKVEFLVSFYNNEISEKSEIFDDQFSVERPDGSNFTLKIRSTKLEDSAMYFCASSELGGGNNEQFFGPGTRLTVL.